One and the same sample provided the 4 T cell receptor beta chains below, sequenced in a study of radiotherapy plus CTLA-4 blockade in lung cancer. Libraries were prepared by immunoSEQ multiplex PCR; TCRdb keeps only in-frame clonotypes and omits some of them. This table has under 50,000 clones, just over 85% appearing once. The material was peripheral blood, obtained from a patient treated with radiotherapy plus ipilimumab. These receptors came from a human donor with non-small cell lung cancer whose response to radiotherapy plus ipilimumab could not be evaluated.

This clone came up a few times. The gene calls are TRBV5-4 and TRBJ2-2; D is perhaps TRBD1 (6 bases). Trimming removed 4 bases at V and 5 bases at J, with 12 bases between. Germline-derived CDR1 and CDR2 are SGHNT and YYREEE (reference sequence). The CDR3 totals 14 residues. The CDR3 reads CASSLSGVTGELFF. The CDR3 nucleotides are TGTGCCAGCAGCCTTTCAGGGGTTACCGGGGAGCTGTTTTTT.

This chain joins TRBV19 and TRBJ2-2, with D possibly matching TRBD1 (6 bases). Germline CDR1 LNHDA, CDR2 SQIVND (reference sequence). V gave up 7 bases and J gave up 2 bases, with 11 bases separating them. The CDR3 sequence is 14 residues long. The CDR3 sequence: CASNRARNTGELFF. In DNA form, the CDR3 reads TGTGCCAGTAACAGGGCACGAAACACCGGGGAGCTGTTTTTT.

The gene calls are TRBV19 and TRBJ2-7; tentatively, D is TRBD1 (7 bases). From germline, CDR1 is LNHDA and CDR2 SQIVND (reference sequence). Trimming cost V 2 bases and J 4 bases, with 15 bases left between them. This CDR3 is 15 amino acids long. CDR3 amino acids: CASSIRETGTYEQYF. CDR3 nucleotides: TGTGCCAGTAGTATACGGGAGACAGGGACTTACGAGCAGTACTTC.

In this sample, this clone turned up once. CDR3 sequence: CASSPPLQAGYSPLHF. The CDR3, as DNA: TGTGCCAGCTCACCACCGTTACAGGCGGGGTATTCACCCCTCCACTTT. This chain joins TRBV18 and TRBJ1-6, with D possibly matching TRBD1 (5 bases). Germline-derived CDR1 and CDR2 are KGHSH and LQKENI. V dropped 0 bases and J dropped 8 bases, with 14 bases sitting between them. This CDR3 has 16 residues.